This is a list of T cell receptor beta chains from one sample in a study of breast tumors, draining lymph nodes, adjacent tissues. TCRdb recomputed calls from the multiplex PCR reads with MiXCR, one row per CDR3 protein. The sample records around 230,000 distinct CDR3 sequences, less than 35% being singletons. The sequenced sample consisted of axillary lymph node tissue. All receptors come from a female donor with breast cancer. Some clones in this sample may be carry-over from other donors' samples. CDR3s include the opening cysteine and the closing phenylalanine or tryptophan. Fields, in order: J gene, clone size, D gene, V gene, CDR3 DNA, CDR3 protein. D genes are given only for firm matches. Expanded clones get a size class; other rows say once, few or many, or leave the size out.

TRBJ2-2 once TRBD1 TRBV7-2 TGTGCCAGCAGCCCCGGGACAGGGACCGGGGAGCTGTTTTTT CASSPGTGTGELFF
TRBJ1-5 NA NA TRBV5-1 TGCGCCAGCAGCTTCGGGGGGGATAATAGCAATCAGCCCCAGCATTTT CASSFGGDNSNQPQHF
TRBJ2-7 many NA TRBV7-9 TGTGCCAGCAGCCAATCGGACACCCGGGGGTACGAGCAGTACTTC CASSQSDTRGYEQYF
TRBJ2-3 NA TRBD1 TRBV20-1 TGCAGTGCTAGAGATTTTGGACAGGGCGAGACCCAGTATTTT CSARDFGQGETQYF
TRBJ2-3 many TRBD2 TRBV24-1 TGTGCCACCAGTGACCGAACTAGCGGGAGGTCAGATACGCAGTATTTT CATSDRTSGRSDTQYF
TRBJ2-7 many NA TRBV11-3 TGTGCCAGCAGCTGGTTGACCTACGAGCAGTACTTC CASSWLTYEQYF
TRBJ2-1 many NA TRBV19 TGTGCCAGTAGTACCGATTACAATGAGCAGTTCTTC CASSTDYNEQFF
TRBJ1-5 many NA TRBV4-1 TGCGCCAGCAACGGACAGTCAAGCAATCAGCCCCAGCATTTT CASNGQSSNQPQHF
TRBJ2-1 many TRBD2 TRBV7-9 TGTGCCAGCAGCTTAGGGACTAGCGGGGGTAATGAGCAGTTCTTC CASSLGTSGGNEQFF
TRBJ1-4 many NA TRBV30 TGTGCCTGGAGTCCGGCCAATTTAAGGGAAAAACTGTTTTTT CAWSPANLREKLFF
TRBJ2-3 many NA TRBV5-1 TGCGCCAGCAGCTTGTTGGGGTTCATAGATACGCAGTATTTT CASSLLGFIDTQYF
TRBJ1-2 NA TRBD1 TRBV9 TGTGCCAGCAGCGTCCTGACCGGGACAGGGCTGTATGGCTACACCTTC CASSVLTGTGLYGYTF
TRBJ2-3 many NA TRBV7-2 TGTGCCAGCGTGCCGGGGGGCTGGGATACGCAGTATTTT CASVPGGWDTQYF
TRBJ1-5 many NA TRBV19 TGTGCCAGTAACGGGCAGTTCAATCAGCCCCAGCATTTT CASNGQFNQPQHF
TRBJ2-7 NA TRBD2 TRBV3-1 TGTGCCAGCAGCCAAGGGGCTAGCGGCTACGAGCAGTACTTC CASSQGASGYEQYF
TRBJ1-1 NA NA TRBV20-1 TGCAGTGCTAGATTGGGGGCTGAGGCTTTCTTT CSARLGAEAFF
TRBJ2-1 many NA TRBV7-2 TGTGCCAGCAGCTTAGGCAGGGTCTATGAGCAGTTCTTC CASSLGRVYEQFF
TRBJ2-7 NA NA TRBV28 TGTGCCAGCAGTTTCGGGGGTAGACACCTTACCTACGAGCAGTACTTC CASSFGGRHLTYEQYF
TRBJ1-5 many NA TRBV10-3 TGTGCCATCAGTGAGACGACGACAGACAATCAGCCCCAGCATTTT CAISETTTDNQPQHF
TRBJ2-3 many TRBD2 TRBV6-6 TGTGCCAGTCACGATGGCGGGGGGTCCACAGATACGCAGTATTTT CASHDGGGSTDTQYF
TRBJ2-7 many TRBD2 TRBV2 TGTGCCAGCAGTGGGTTTCTAGCGGGAAGCTCCTACGAGCAGTACTTC CASSGFLAGSSYEQYF
TRBJ2-3 many NA TRBV29-1 TGCAGCGTTGAGGTGGGGAGCGGTTCAGATACGCAGTATTTT CSVEVGSGSDTQYF
TRBJ2-2 many NA TRBV11-2 TGTGCCAGCAGCCGTAGTTTGACAGACGGGGAGCTGTTTTTT CASSRSLTDGELFF
TRBJ2-1 many TRBD1 TRBV9 TGTGCCAGCAGCGCCGGACAGGGCAATGAGCAGTTCTTC CASSAGQGNEQFF
TRBJ2-5 NA NA TRBV9 NA CASSVGQGTETQSF
TRBJ1-1 few NA TRBV7-9 TGTGCCAGCAGCTTAGGGTCCCCAGGGGACACTGAAGCTTTCTTT CASSLGSPGDTEAFF
TRBJ2-3 many TRBD2 TRBV19 TGTGCCAGTAGTATGTTTCTCGGGAGCGGGGACACAGATACGCAGTATTTT CASSMFLGSGDTDTQYF
TRBJ2-3 NA NA TRBV29-1 TGCAGCCTGCTTGGGGGGGCCTACAATGAGCAGTATTTT CSLLGGAYNEQYF
TRBJ2-7 many TRBD2 TRBV2 TGTGCCAGCGTCCTGGCGGGAGGAAGCCATCCCTACGAGCAGTACTTC CASVLAGGSHPYEQYF
TRBJ2-7 many NA TRBV7-9 TGTGCCAGCAGCTTAATTGGGACGGATAGCTCCTACGAGCAGTACTTC CASSLIGTDSSYEQYF
TRBJ2-7 few TRBD1 TRBV11-3 TGTGCCAGCAGCTTTCAAAGGGGGCAGTCGACCTCCTACGAGCAGTACTTC CASSFQRGQSTSYEQYF
TRBJ2-1 few TRBD2 TRBV3-1 TGTGCCAGCAGCCGTAGCGGGGGGGACTACAATGAGCAGTTCTTC CASSRSGGDYNEQFF
TRBJ1-4 many NA TRBV5-4 TGTGCCGCGGGAGCAACTAATGAAAAACTGTTTTTT CAAGATNEKLFF
TRBJ2-2 many NA TRBV9 TGTGCCAGCAGCCTAGGGGGACACCCGAACACCGGGGAGCTGTTTTTT CASSLGGHPNTGELFF
TRBJ2-7 NA TRBD1 TRBV6-6 TGTGCCAGCAGTCCGCGGGGACAGGCCGCCTACGAGCAGTACTTC CASSPRGQAAYEQYF
TRBJ1-2 NA NA TRBV14 TGTGCCAGCAGCCAGAGGGGGGGGTACTATGGCTACACCTTC CASSQRGGYYGYTF